The 29 T cell receptor beta chains below were found in one sample sequenced in a study of blood T cell repertoires in COVID-19. Profiled with immunoSEQ multiplex PCR; TCRdb holds only in-frame clones, not every one. The table records roughly 250,000 clones, 75% to 95% of them present only once. The sample was PBMCs or T cells enriched from blood (not recorded which). These receptors were obtained from a young woman who had recovered from COVID-19.

The chain joins TRBV3-1 (or the pseudogene TRBV3-2) to TRBJ1-2; D perhaps matches TRBD1 (6 bases). CDR1 LGHDT and CDR2 YNNKEL come from the germline V gene (reference sequence). The CDR3 spans 16 residues. The V and J ends lost 3 bases and 0 bases respectively, with 14 bases between them. CDR3 nucleotide sequence: TGTGCCAGCAGCCAGGGCTCGGGGGGCTCTAACTATGGCTACACCTTC. This gives the protein CASSQGSGGSNYGYTF.

The chain links TRBV21-1 to TRBJ1-5. TRBV21-1 is a listed pseudogene. There are 16 residues in the CDR3. CDR3 sequence: CASSPNTGYSNQPQHF. The CDR3 nucleotides read TGTGCCAGCAGCCCAAACACCGGGTATAGCAATCAGCCCCAGCATTTT.

The chain is built from TRBV6-2 or TRBV6-3 and TRBJ1-5; 7 bases align to TRBD1. The germline V gene encodes CDR1 MNHEY and CDR2 SVGEGT. The CDR3 runs 19 residues. Trimming cost V 1 base and J 2 bases; bases outside gene matches: 14. This CDR3 reads CASSYLMTGSRLGNQPQHF. DNA of the CDR3: TGTGCCAGCAGTTACTTGATGACAGGGTCTCGACTGGGCAATCAGCCCCAGCATTTT.

This chain uses TRBV5-4 with TRBJ2-7; D uncertain. V lost 0 bases and J 6 bases, leaving 13 bases between the germline ends. The CDR3 consists of 14 residues. Germline V gives CDR1 SGHNT, CDR2 YYREEE (reference sequence). The CDR3 protein is CASSLEVLAGEQYF. DNA for the CDR3: TGTGCCAGCAGCTTGGAGGTCTTAGCTGGCGAGCAGTACTTC.

The V gene is TRBV25-1, the J gene TRBJ1-2; tentative D call: TRBD1 (5 bases). Germline lookup yields CDR1 MGHDK and CDR2 SYGVNS. V lost 9 bases and J lost 4, with 15 bases in between. CDR3 length equals 13 residues. CDR3 residues: CAREDWGSYGYTF. CDR3 coding DNA: TGTGCCAGAGAGGATTGGGGCAGCTATGGCTACACCTTC.

The chain joins TRBV13 to TRBJ2-7; possible D gene TRBD1, 5 bases. The germline V gene encodes CDR1 PRHDT and CDR2 FYEKMQ (reference sequence). This CDR3 comprises 16 residues. V shed 1 base and J shed 2 bases, with 15 bases lying between them. CDR3 residues: CASSLAVGAGTYEQYF. DNA for the CDR3: TGTGCCAGCAGCTTAGCAGTTGGAGCAGGGACCTACGAGCAGTACTTC.

The V call is TRBV10-3, the J call TRBJ2-3; D not certain. Trimming pared 3 bases from V and 2 bases from J, leaving 9 bases between. The CDR3 spans 14 residues. The germline CDR1 and CDR2 sequences are ENHRY and SYGVKD. As DNA, the CDR3 is TGTGCCATCAGTGAACCAGATACCACAGATACGCAGTATTTT. Translating it yields CAISEPDTTDTQYF.

The V gene is TRBV6-1, the J gene TRBJ2-1, with 13 bases identical to TRBD2. Germline trimming cut 4 bases from V and 0 bases from J; bases unmatched to any gene: 12. The germline V gene has CDR1 MNHNS and CDR2 SASEGT. There are 20 residues in the CDR3. This CDR3 reads CASSARTSGRVLSSYNEQFF. The DNA of the CDR3 is TGTGCCAGCAGTGCCCGGACTAGCGGGAGAGTCTTGAGCTCCTACAATGAGCAGTTCTTC.

For the CDR3, the DNA is TGTGCCAGCAGTGGGGACCGGGACACAGGAAACACCATATATTTT. Translating gives CASSGDRDTGNTIYF. The rearrangement links TRBV2 to TRBJ1-3; possibly TRBD1 for D (6 bases). The CDR3 length is 15 residues. CDR1 is SNHLY, CDR2 FYNNEI, per germline. V lost 4 bases, J lost 4 bases, and 14 bases lay in between.

J is TRBJ1-1 and V is TRBV19; D is undetermined. Trimming left V 4 bases short and J 6 bases short, with 15 bases between. The CDR3 covers 14 residues. Germline V gene lookup returns CDR1 LNHDA and CDR2 SQIVND (reference sequence). CDR3 sequence (DNA): TGTGCCAGTAGTACCGCGACCATACGGGCTGAAGCTTTCTTT. This translates into CASSTATIRAEAFF.

This chain uses TRBV5-4 with TRBJ2-2; TRBD2 agrees at 13 bases. Unmatched junction bases numbered 8, after V lost 4 bases and J lost 5 bases. This CDR3 has 17 residues. The germline V gene has CDR1 SGHNT and CDR2 YYREEE (reference sequence). CDR3 bases: TGTGCCAGCAGCCTGAGGACTAGCGGGAGAGGGACCGGGGAGCTGTTTTTT. It translates to CASSLRTSGRGTGELFF. The variable domain in full, with the rest retrieved from reference TRBV5-4 and TRBJ2-2, is ETGVTQSPTHLIKTRGQQVTLRCSSQSGHNTVSWYQQALGQGPQFIFQYYREEENGRGNFPPRFSGLQFPNYSSELNVNALELDDSALYLCASSLRTSGRGTGELFFGEGSRLTVL.

The rearrangement joins TRBV11-3 to TRBJ2-2; D not certain. Germline CDR1 and CDR2: SGHNT and YENEEA. The CDR3 totals 14 residues. Trimming took 1 base from V and 1 from J, leaving 4 bases between them. The CDR3 DNA follows: TGTGCCAGCAGCTTAGCACAGAACACCGGGGAGCTGTTTTTT. This translates into CASSLAQNTGELFF.

The V call is TRBV7-9, the J call TRBJ1-5; the D is unclear. V lost 2 bases, J lost 9 bases, and 11 bases lay in between. CDR1 and CDR2 (germline): SEHNR, FQNEAQ (reference sequence). The CDR3 has 13 amino acids. The CDR3 DNA sequence: TGTGCCAGCAGCTTATTCCCTGGTAGGCCCCAGCATTTT. Its protein product is CASSLFPGRPQHF.

The chain employs TRBV7-2 and TRBJ2-3; TRBD2 matches at 10 bases. V dropped 2 bases and J dropped 3; count of bases not matched to a gene: 5. Germline V gene lookup returns CDR1 SGHTA and CDR2 FQGNSA. This CDR3 is built from 16 residues. CDR3 region: CASSLSLAGTTDTQYF. CDR3 coding DNA: TGTGCCAGCAGCTTATCACTAGCGGGGACAACAGATACGCAGTATTTT.

This clone is a singleton in its sample. The V gene is TRBV7-2, the J gene TRBJ2-3; the D gene is possibly TRBD2 (5 bases). This CDR3 region has 16 residues. Germline CDR1 and CDR2: SGHTA and FQGNSA. V gave up 5 bases and J gave up 0 bases, with 15 bases separating them. DNA of the CDR3: TGTGCCAGCAGCGCCGGACTTTCCACTAGCACAGATACGCAGTATTTT. It specifies CASSAGLSTSTDTQYF. Using reference TRBV7-2 and TRBJ2-3 for the parts outside the CDR3, the full variable domain is GAGVSQSPSNKVTEKGKDVELRCDPISGHTALYWYRQSLGQGLEFLIYFQGNSAPDKSGLPSDRFSAERTGGSVSTLTIQRTQQEDSAVYLCASSAGLSTSTDTQYFGPGTRLTVL.

The chain combines TRBV18 with TRBJ1-2; weak D call: TRBD1 (6 bases). This CDR3 has 13 amino acids. Germline CDR1 is KGHSH and CDR2 is LQKENI. V shed 3 bases and J shed 3 bases, with 8 bases lying between them. CDR3 sequence reads: CASSPRTDYGYTF. CDR3 DNA: TGTGCCAGCTCACCTAGGACAGACTATGGCTACACCTTC.

The CDR3 coding sequence is TGTGCCAGCATCGCCAGGGGGGACAGACTTACCAAGGACTATGGCTACACCTTC. This translates into CASIARGDRLTKDYGYTF. This chain joins TRBV27 and TRBJ1-2; 7 nucleotides line up with TRBD1. The germline V gene encodes CDR1 MNHEY and CDR2 SMNVEV (reference sequence). V lost 7 bases and J lost 3; bases outside the gene matches: 20. The CDR3 runs 18 residues.

The chain joins TRBV24-1 to TRBJ1-2; 11 bases map to TRBD1. Trimming cost V 9 bases and J 6 bases; bases outside gene matches: 20. Per the germline V gene, CDR1 is KGHDR and CDR2 is SFDVKD. This CDR3 has 18 amino acids. CDR3 protein: CATAPRTGGGRGADGYTF. The CDR3 nucleotides are TGTGCCACCGCCCCCCGGACAGGGGGCGGGCGGGGGGCGGATGGCTACACCTTC.

V usage is TRBV2 and J usage is TRBJ1-2; a weak D match, TRBD1 (6 bases). The CDR3 is 21 amino acids. CDR1 SNHLY and CDR2 FYNNEI come from the germline V gene. V was pared by 0 bases and J by 6 bases, with 32 bases between. As DNA, the CDR3 is TGTGCCAGCAGTGAAGCGCTTCGACTGGGGAAAGACAGGCACCGGGGGGATGGCTACACCTTC. Amino acids: CASSEALRLGKDRHRGDGYTF.

This chain links TRBV27 with TRBJ2-1; D not resolved. Germline V CDR1 and CDR2: MNHEY, SMNVEV (reference sequence). Trimming shortened V by 2 bases and J by 9 bases, and 14 bases separated the two germline ends. This CDR3 is 14 amino acids long. CDR3 residues: CASSLGSLSTEQFF. The CDR3 DNA sequence: TGTGCCAGCAGTTTAGGGTCCCTTAGCACTGAGCAGTTCTTC.

The chain carries TRBV5-6 and TRBJ2-3, with TRBD2 matching 7 bases. With 3 bases clipped from V and 2 bases from J, the junction kept 6 bases outside the gene matches. This CDR3 contains 15 residues. CDR1 and CDR2 (germline): SGHDT, YYEEEE. CDR3 sequence reads: CASSSPAGYTDTQYF. DNA for the CDR3: TGTGCCAGCAGCTCACCAGCGGGGTACACAGATACGCAGTATTTT.

This rearrangement joins TRBV3-1 (or the pseudogene TRBV3-2) to TRBJ2-4; TRBD1 matches at 7 bases. Unmatched junction bases numbered 6, after V lost 1 base and J lost 15 bases. Germline V CDR1 and CDR2: LGHDT, YNNKEL (reference sequence). The CDR3 contains 12 residues. CDR3 in amino acids: CASSQGQGDGYF. In nucleotides, the CDR3 is TGTGCCAGCAGCCAAGGGCAGGGGGACGGGTACTTC.

For the CDR3, the DNA is TGTGCCAGCTCAGGGACAGCCTGGGTCACCGGGGAGCTGTTTTTT. This gives the protein CASSGTAWVTGELFF. The J gene is TRBJ2-2, the V gene TRBV18; 7 positions agree with TRBD1. The V and J ends lost 5 bases and 4 bases, in that order; junction bases with no gene match: 7. The CDR3 totals 15 residues. Germline CDR1 and CDR2: KGHSH and LQKENI.

The CDR3 DNA is TGTGCCAGCAGCTCCGGGACTAGCCCCACAGATACGCAGTATTTT. Its translation is CASSSGTSPTDTQYF. The genes are TRBV7-9 and TRBJ2-3, with 9 bases identical to TRBD2. Trimming at V came to 4 bases and at J to 2 bases, leaving 4 bases not matched to a gene. The length of the CDR3 is 15 residues. In germline, CDR1 is SEHNR, CDR2 FQNEAQ (reference sequence).

The chain couples TRBV27 to TRBJ1-2; no clear D. V lost 8 bases and J lost 8, with 12 bases in between. CDR1 and CDR2 from the germline V gene are MNHEY and SMNVEV (reference sequence). The CDR3 length is 11 residues. CDR3 DNA sequence: TGTGCCAGCTTCTCGGGTTCGGGCTACACCTTC. This sequence encodes CASFSGSGYTF.

The J gene is TRBJ2-5, the V gene TRBV7-9, with D tentatively TRBD1 (6 bases). This CDR3 is built from 14 residues. Looked up from germline, CDR1 is SEHNR and CDR2 is FQNEAQ (reference sequence). V lost 2 bases and J lost 2, with 9 bases in between. In DNA, the CDR3 is TGTGCCAGCAGCTTATTAGGGGGTCAAGAGACCCAGTACTTC. Amino acids: CASSLLGGQETQYF.

This clone was seen only once. This rearrangement joins TRBV3-1 (or the pseudogene TRBV3-2) to TRBJ1-3, with TRBD1 as a possible D gene (5 bases). This CDR3 has 21 residues. The V end was cut by 4 bases, the J end by 0 bases, with 28 bases between. Germline V gives CDR1 LGHDT, CDR2 YNNKEL (reference sequence). The CDR3 region is CASSPHPGRDCPLYSGNTIYF. Here the CDR3 DNA reads TGTGCCAGCAGCCCCCATCCGGGCAGGGACTGTCCCCTTTACTCTGGAAACACCATATATTTT.

The chain recombines TRBV7-2 with TRBJ1-6; D remains ambiguous. Trimming removed 0 bases from V and 7 bases from J, with 4 bases in between. This CDR3 contains 13 residues. The germline V gene has CDR1 SGHTA and CDR2 FQGNSA. The CDR3: CASSLAENSPLHF. The CDR3 nucleotides are TGTGCCAGCAGCTTAGCCGAGAATTCACCCCTCCACTTT.

In DNA form, the CDR3 reads TGTGCCAGCAGCCCAGGTGGTTTTGAGCAGTTCTTC. Protein product: CASSPGGFEQFF. The chain uses TRBV7-9 and TRBJ2-1, with D hard to call. This CDR3 region has 12 residues. Trimming pared 5 bases from V and 9 bases from J, leaving 11 bases between. Germline V gene lookup returns CDR1 SEHNR and CDR2 FQNEAQ (reference sequence). Combining the CDR3 with reference TRBV7-9 and TRBJ2-1 gives the whole variable domain DTGVSQNPRHKITKRGQNVTFRCDPISEHNRLYWYRQTLGQGPEFLTYFQNEAQLEKSRLLSDRFSAERPKGSFSTLEIQRTEQGDSAMYLCASSPGGFEQFFGPGTRLTVL.